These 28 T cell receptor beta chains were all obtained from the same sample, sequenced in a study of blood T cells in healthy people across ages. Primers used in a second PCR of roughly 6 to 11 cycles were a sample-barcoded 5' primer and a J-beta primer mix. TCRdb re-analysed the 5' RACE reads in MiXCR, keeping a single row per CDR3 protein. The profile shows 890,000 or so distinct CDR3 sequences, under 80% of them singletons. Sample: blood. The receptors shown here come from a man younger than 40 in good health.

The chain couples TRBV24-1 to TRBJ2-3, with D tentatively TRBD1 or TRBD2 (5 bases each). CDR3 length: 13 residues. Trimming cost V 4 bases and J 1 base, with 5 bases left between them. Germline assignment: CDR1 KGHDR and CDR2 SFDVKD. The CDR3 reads CATSEGGTDTQYF. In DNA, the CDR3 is TGTGCCACCAGTGAGGGGGGCACAGATACGCAGTATTTT.

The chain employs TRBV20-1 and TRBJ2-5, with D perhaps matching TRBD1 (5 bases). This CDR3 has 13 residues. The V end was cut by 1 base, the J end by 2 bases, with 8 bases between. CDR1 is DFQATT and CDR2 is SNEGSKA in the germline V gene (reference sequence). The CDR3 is CSARAPGQETQYF. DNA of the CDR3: TGCAGTGCTAGAGCCCCAGGGCAAGAGACCCAGTACTTC.

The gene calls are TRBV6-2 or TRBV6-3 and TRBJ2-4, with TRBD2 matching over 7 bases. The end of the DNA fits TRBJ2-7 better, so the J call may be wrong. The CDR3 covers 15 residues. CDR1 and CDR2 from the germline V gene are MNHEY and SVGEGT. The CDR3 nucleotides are TGTGCCAGCAGTTACTCTTCCGGGACTACCTACGAGCAGTACTTC. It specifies CASSYSSGTTYEQYF.

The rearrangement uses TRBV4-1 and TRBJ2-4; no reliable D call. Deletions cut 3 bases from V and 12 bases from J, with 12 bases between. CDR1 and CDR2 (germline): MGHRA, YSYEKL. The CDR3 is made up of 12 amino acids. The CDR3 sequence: CASSHPDAPQYF. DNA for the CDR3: TGCGCCAGCAGCCATCCTGACGCCCCTCAGTACTTC.

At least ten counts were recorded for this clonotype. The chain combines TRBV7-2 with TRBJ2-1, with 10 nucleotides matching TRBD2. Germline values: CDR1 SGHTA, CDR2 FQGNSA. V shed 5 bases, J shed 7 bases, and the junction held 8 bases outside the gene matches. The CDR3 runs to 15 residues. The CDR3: CASSPQRGGSNEQFF. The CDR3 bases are TGTGCCAGCAGCCCCCAGCGGGGGGGCAGTAATGAGCAGTTCTTC.

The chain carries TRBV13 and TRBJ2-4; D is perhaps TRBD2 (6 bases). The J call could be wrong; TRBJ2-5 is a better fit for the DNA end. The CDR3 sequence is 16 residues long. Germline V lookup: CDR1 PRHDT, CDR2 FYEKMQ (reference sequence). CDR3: CASSLWGEGFRETQYF. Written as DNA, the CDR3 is TGTGCCAGCAGCTTATGGGGGGAAGGTTTCAGGGAGACCCAGTACTTC.

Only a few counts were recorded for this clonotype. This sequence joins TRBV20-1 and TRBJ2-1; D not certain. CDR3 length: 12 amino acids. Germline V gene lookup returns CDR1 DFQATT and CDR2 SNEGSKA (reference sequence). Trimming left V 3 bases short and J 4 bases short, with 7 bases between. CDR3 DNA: TGCAGTGCTAGTGAGATATACAATGAGCAGTTCTTC. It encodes CSASEIYNEQFF.

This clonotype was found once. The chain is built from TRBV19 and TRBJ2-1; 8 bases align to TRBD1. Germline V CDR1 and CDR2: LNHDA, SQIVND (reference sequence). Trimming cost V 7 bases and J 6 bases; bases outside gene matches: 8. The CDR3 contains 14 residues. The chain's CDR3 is CASMQDREFNEQFF. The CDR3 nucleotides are TGTGCCAGTATGCAGGACAGGGAGTTCAATGAGCAGTTCTTC. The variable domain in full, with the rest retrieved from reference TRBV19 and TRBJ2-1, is DGGITQSPKYLFRKEGQNVTLSCEQNLNHDAMYWYRQDPGQGLRLIYYSQIVNDFQKGDIAEGYSVSREKKESFPLTVTSAQKNPTAFYLCASMQDREFNEQFFGPGTRLTVL.

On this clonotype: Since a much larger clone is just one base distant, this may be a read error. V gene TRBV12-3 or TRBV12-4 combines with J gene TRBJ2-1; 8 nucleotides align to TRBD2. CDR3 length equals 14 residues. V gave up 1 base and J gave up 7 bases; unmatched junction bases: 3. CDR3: CASSLGAGENEQFF. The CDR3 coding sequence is TGTGCCAGCAGTTTAGGAGCGGGGGAGAATGAGCAGTTCTTC.

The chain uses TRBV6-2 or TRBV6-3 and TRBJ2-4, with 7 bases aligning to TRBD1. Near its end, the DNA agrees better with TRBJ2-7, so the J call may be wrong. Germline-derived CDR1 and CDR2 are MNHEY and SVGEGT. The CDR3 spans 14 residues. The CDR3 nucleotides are TGTGCCAGCAGCCGGACAGGTTACGTCTACGAGCAGTACTTC. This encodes CASSRTGYVYEQYF.

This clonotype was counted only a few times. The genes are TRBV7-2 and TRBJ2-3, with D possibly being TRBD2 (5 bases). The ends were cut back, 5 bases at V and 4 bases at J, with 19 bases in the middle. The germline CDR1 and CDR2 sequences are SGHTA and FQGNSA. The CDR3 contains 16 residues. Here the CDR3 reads CASSNLGLDYSDTQYF. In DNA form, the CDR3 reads TGTGCCAGCAGCAACCTCGGACTCGACTATTCAGATACGCAGTATTTT.

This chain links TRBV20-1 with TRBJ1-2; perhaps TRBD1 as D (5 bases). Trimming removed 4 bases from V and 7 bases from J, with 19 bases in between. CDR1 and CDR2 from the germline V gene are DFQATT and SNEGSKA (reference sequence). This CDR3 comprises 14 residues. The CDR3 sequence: CSAIKSGRGLGYTF. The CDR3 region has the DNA TGCAGTGCTATAAAATCAGGGAGGGGACTTGGCTACACCTTC.

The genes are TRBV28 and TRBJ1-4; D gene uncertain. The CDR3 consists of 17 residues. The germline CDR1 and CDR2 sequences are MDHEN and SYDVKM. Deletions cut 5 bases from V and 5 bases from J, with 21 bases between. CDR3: CASSADLVRLENEKLFF. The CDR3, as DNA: TGTGCCAGCAGTGCCGATCTGGTTCGTTTGGAGAATGAAAAACTGTTTTTT. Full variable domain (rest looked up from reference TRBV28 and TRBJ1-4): DVKVTQSSRYLVKRTGEKVFLECVQDMDHENMFWYRQDPGLGLRLIYFSYDVKMKEKGDIPEGYSVSREKKERFSLILESASTNQTSMYLCASSADLVRLENEKLFFGSGTQLSVL.

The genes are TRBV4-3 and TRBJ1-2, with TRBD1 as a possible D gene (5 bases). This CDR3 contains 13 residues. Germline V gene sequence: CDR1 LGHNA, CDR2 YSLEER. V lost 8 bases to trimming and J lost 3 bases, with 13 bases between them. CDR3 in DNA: TGCGCCAGCGGCATGGGGGACGACTATGGCTACACCTTC. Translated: CASGMGDDYGYTF.

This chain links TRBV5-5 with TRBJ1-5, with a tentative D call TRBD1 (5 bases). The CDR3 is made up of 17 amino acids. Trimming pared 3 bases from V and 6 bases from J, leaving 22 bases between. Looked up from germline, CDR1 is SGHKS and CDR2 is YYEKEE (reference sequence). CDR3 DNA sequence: TGTGCCAGCAGCTCCTCCGAGTCCGGGACTGGGACTCAGCCCCAGCATTTT. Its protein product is CASSSSESGTGTQPQHF.

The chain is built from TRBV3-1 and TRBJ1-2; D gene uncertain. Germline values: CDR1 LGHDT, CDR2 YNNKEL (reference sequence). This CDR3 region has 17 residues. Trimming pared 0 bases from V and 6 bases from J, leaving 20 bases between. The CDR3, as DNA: TGTGCCAGCAGCCAAGATATGTTCGGCAGTACCGGGCATGGCTACACCTTC. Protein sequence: CASSQDMFGSTGHGYTF.

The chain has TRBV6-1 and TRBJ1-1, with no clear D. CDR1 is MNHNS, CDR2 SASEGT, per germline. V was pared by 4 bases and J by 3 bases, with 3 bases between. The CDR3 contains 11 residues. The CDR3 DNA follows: TGTGCCAGCAGTGCTGACACTGAAGCTTTCTTT. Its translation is CASSADTEAFF.

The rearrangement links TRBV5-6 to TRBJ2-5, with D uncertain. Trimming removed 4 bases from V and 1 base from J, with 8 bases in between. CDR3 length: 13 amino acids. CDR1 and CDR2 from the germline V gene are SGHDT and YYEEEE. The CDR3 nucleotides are TGTGCCAGCAGCACAACAGTCCAAGAGACCCAGTACTTC. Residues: CASSTTVQETQYF.

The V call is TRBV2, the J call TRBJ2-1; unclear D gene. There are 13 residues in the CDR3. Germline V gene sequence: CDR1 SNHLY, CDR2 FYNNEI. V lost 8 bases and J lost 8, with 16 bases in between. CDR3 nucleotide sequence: TGTGCCAGCTTCCCGTGGCAAGTAGATGAGCAGTTCTTC. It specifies CASFPWQVDEQFF. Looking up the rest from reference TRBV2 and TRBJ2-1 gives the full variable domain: EPEVTQTPSHQVTQMGQEVILRCVPISNHLYFYWYRQILGQKVEFLVSFYNNEISEKSEIFDDQFSVERPDGSNFTLKIRSTKLEDSAMYFCASFPWQVDEQFFGPGTRLTVL.

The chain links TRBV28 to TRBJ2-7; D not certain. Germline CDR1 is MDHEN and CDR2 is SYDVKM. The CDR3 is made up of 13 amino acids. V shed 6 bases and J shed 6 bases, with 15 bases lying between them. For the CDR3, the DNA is TGTGCCAGCAGCCCCCCTCGGGTCGGCGAGCAGTACTTC. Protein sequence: CASSPPRVGEQYF.

The DNA of the CDR3 is TGCAGCGTCGGGGCGTTTGGTAGCACAGATACGCAGTATTTT. It yields the protein CSVGAFGSTDTQYF. The V and J genes are TRBV29-1 and TRBJ2-3; D may be TRBD1 or TRBD2 (5 bases each). The CDR3 loop spans 14 amino acids. With 6 bases removed from V and 0 bases from J, the gap between germline ends came to 13 bases. Germline CDR1 is SQVTM and CDR2 is ANQGSEA.

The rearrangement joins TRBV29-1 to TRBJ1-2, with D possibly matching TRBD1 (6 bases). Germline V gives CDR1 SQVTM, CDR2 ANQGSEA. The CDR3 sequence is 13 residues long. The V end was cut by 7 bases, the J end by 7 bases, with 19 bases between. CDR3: CSATEQGYSGYTF. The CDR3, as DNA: TGCAGCGCCACTGAACAGGGTTATAGTGGCTACACCTTC.

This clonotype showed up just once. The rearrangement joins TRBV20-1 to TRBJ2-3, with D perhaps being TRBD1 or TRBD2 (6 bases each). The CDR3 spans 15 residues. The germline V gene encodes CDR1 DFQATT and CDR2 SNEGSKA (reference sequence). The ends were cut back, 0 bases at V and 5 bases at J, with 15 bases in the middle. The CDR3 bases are TGCAGTGCTAGAGATGTGAGGGGGGCGGGAGATACGCAGTATTTT. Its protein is CSARDVRGAGDTQYF.

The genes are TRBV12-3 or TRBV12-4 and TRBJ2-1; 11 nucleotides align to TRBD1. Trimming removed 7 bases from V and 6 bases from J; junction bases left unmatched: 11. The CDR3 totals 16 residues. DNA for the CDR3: TGTGCCAGCACTCCTCGGGCCGGGACAGGGGGCAATGAGCAGTTCTTC. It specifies CASTPRAGTGGNEQFF.

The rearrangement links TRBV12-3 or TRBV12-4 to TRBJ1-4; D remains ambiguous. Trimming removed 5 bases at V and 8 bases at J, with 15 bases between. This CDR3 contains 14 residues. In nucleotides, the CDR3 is TGTGCCAGCAGTGGGAGCGTCGCGGGGGAAAAACTGTTTTTT. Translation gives CASSGSVAGEKLFF.

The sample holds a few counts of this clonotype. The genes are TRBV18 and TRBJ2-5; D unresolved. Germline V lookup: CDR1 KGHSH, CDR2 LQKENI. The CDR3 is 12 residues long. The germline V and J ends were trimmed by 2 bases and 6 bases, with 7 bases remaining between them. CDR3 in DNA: TGTGCCAGCTCACCAGACGGAAAGACCCAGTACTTC. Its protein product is CASSPDGKTQYF.

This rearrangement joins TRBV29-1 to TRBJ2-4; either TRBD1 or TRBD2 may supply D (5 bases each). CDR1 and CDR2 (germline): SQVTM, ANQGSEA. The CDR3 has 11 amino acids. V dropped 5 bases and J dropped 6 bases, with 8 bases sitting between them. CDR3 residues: CSVLGVNIQYF. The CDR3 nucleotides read TGCAGCGTTCTGGGGGTAAACATTCAGTACTTC.

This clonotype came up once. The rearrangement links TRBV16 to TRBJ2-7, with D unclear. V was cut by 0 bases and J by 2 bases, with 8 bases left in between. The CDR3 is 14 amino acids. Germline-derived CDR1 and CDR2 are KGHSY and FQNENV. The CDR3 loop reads CASSQSLGTYEQYF. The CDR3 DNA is TGTGCCAGCAGCCAATCGCTCGGAACCTACGAGCAGTACTTC.